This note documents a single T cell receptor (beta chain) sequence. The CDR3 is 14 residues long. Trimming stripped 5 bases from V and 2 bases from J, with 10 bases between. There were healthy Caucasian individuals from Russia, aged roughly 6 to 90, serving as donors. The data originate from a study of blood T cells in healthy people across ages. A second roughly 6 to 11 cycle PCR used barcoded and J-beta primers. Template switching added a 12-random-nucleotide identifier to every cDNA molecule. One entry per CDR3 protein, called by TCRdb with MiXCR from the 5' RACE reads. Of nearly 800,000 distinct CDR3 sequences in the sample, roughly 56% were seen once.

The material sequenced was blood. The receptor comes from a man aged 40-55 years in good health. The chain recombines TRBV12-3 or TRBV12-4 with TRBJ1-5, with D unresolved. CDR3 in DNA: TGTGCCAGCAGTGAATCTTCGCGCAATCAGCCCCAGCATTTT. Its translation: CASSESSRNQPQHF.